What follows is one TCR beta chain and its context. Its antigen is still unknown. Per-base quality was not reported, and no clone a single base away is much larger than it. Library preparation employed the immunoSEQ multiplex PCR assay. For the multiplex PCR, a mixture combining 60 forward primers for TCR Vbeta segments and 13 reverse primers for TCR Jbeta segments was used. A multiplex PCR assay on genomic DNA amplified the CDR3 region of rearranged TCR beta genes. The Illumina HiSeq System was used to sequence the amplified TCR beta libraries as 87-base-pair reads. The paper's data handling went like this. A later analysis counted tens of millions of unique TCR beta chains across the 700 or so repertoires, and approximately 11 million of these chains were shared by at least two donors. Raw reads were error-corrected and collapsed into unique sequences with a nearest-neighbor algorithm that merged closely related sequences to remove PCR and sequencing errors. CDR3 sequences were aligned to IMGT reference sequences to assign V, D and J gene segments. For a sequence to be retained, a match of at least six nucleotides was required to both a V gene segment and a J gene segment. Rearrangements were called productive when the CDR3 lacked stop codons and stayed in frame with V and J; all others were non-productive. Following IMGT convention, CDR3 was defined as the stretch from the second conserved V-encoded cysteine to the conserved J-encoded phenylalanine. The earlier analysis of about 610 of the donors excluded sequences that lacked an unambiguous match to a single V gene segment. An earlier analysis of a few hundred of the donors called V segments functional above 56.7% productive rearrangements and segregating when the between-donor standard deviation exceeded 5%. A statistical classification framework was built to diagnose cytomegalovirus status from the catalog of TCR beta chain sequences. V and J gene assignment, in a later analysis, came from comparing TCR nucleotide sequences with IMGT/GENE-DB human TR gene sequences. A later analysis assigned CDR3 sequences and most-parsimonious VDJ recombination scenarios with the TCRdist pipeline. In a later analysis, each TCR beta chain was defined by its CDR3 amino acid sequence together with its V-gene family, and reads without a unique V-gene family were excluded. As a way to deal with suspected cross-contamination and a sequencing artifact, a later analysis dropped 450 to 600 nucleotide sequences that were highly shared and had low generation probability. In a later analysis, a clonal expansion index was calculated for each public chain from normalized within-repertoire ranks of inferred template counts. In a later analysis, generation probabilities were computed using a VDJ recombination model fitted to out-of-frame rearrangements, and the results were checked against IGoR. Hypergeometric tests were used in a later analysis to score TCR-TCR, TCR-HLA and TCR-CMV co-occurrence, with a repertoire-size bias correction applied to the TCR pairs. A later analysis estimated false discovery rates by permuting HLA or CMV assignments 20 times. In a later analysis, co-occurring TCRs were grouped with DBSCAN, and TCRdist sequence similarity was added when clustering was performed within HLA-allele-positive subsets. Co-occurrence clustering excluded repertoires with fewer than 30,000 or more than 120,000 public chains, plus five with anomalous nucleotide sharing. Drawn from immuneACCESS, this table holds only the in-frame rearrangements with V and J called that TCRdb kept. Clones are partly lost; checked studies trace under half to an unresolved V gene and leave the rest unexplained. From that table come the V and J calls and clone size; the DNA was used to work out D and trimming. Across this sample there are approximately 150,000 clones, with under 90% seen only once. Around 4.3% of the sample comes from the top ten.

CDR1 and CDR2, per the germline V gene, are LGHNA and YNFKEQ. The trim is 4 bases for V and 3 bases for J, with a gap of 10 bases between the germline ends. Including cysteine and phenylalanine, the CDR3 has 13 amino acids. The sequence is cut down to CDR3 DNA, 39 bases in frame from base 1. In total, fewer than 750 healthy bone marrow donors made up the cohort. At the time of sampling, all cohort members were nominally healthy, though unrecorded immune exposures were likely present. The donor tested CMV seronegative, placing the donor among the 300 to 450 seronegative members of the cohort. A peripheral blood sample was collected from each donor, and TCR beta sequencing was performed on peripheral blood mononuclear cells. The Qiagen DNeasy Blood Extraction Kit was used to extract genomic DNA from the blood cell samples. The sample originates from a study of cytomegalovirus exposure and HLA in healthy donors (dated by TCRdb to 2016 to 2017). Notes on the research overall: An earlier analysis of several hundred of the donors reported 276 Gb of sequence data and roughly 110 million unique TCR beta sequences from roughly 200 million T cells. The study aimed to test whether cataloging public T cell receptors could reveal signatures of past pathogen exposure. High-throughput TCR immunosequencing, statistical association of individual TCRs with disease status, and machine learning were combined to predict cytomegalovirus infection status. A separate validation cohort of 90 to 150 different subjects was used in addition to the roughly 720-subject first cohort. Roughly 5 DR-DQ haplotypes were handled as single units for association and clustering because linkage in the cohort was strong. The genetic ancestry cluster associated with self-reported Caucasian donors included 70% to 85% of the roughly 410 genotyped donors. Donor age, sex, ethnicity and CMV serostatus were collected together with the repertoire data. Rather than using new phenotypic data, the later analysis identified candidate immune exposures from TCR beta sequences and from how often those sequences occurred across donors. A later analysis re-examined previously published TCR beta repertoires from about 670 donors and added high-resolution HLA genotyping to investigate patterns of TCR occurrence. The number of typed donors differed by locus: roughly 629-640 for A, B, C, DRB1 and DQB1; approximately 520 for DQA1; about 600 for DPA1; and 400 to 480 for DPB1. HLA typing included class I and class II loci at four-digit resolution. Every repertoire in the discovery cohort had been generated on one and the same sequencing platform. A later genetic analysis took genome-wide SNP genotypes for 398 of the 666 donors and used that subset as a discovery cohort. Across 398 genotyped donors of the cohort, an average of about 220,000 unique TCR beta nucleotide sequences per donor were sequenced, and around 20% of those sequences were non-productive. Roughly 310 gigabases of sequencing data and tens of millions of unique TCR sequences were included in an early release covering over 600 HLA-typed donors. To decide whether each TCR beta V gene segment behaved as functional or pseudogenic, an earlier analysis of over 500 of the donors relied on high-throughput TCR beta sequencing. The T cell repertoires of some 670 subjects were profiled by immunosequencing and related to cytomegalovirus serostatus.

Overall results and qualifications from the work: The study gave a list of some 150 TCR beta chains associated with cytomegalovirus. Compared with equally common non-associated chains, HLA-associated TCR beta chains in a later analysis were more clonally expanded and had lower generation probabilities. Only TCR beta chains were sequenced in this cohort, and the absence of alpha or paired-chain data limited detectable features. According to the authors, the approach could potentially be generalized to other disease states and immunological phenotypes. Most CMV-associated TCR beta chains appeared to be HLA-restricted in a later analysis, and the HLA associations seemed to be driven largely by CMV exposure. Strong co-occurrence of HLA alleles, especially DR and DQ, made assigning TCR associations to individual alleles difficult. A further reported finding was that TCR beta sequences accurately predicted the HLA-A and HLA-B alleles for most subjects in the first cohort. Three of the identified cytomegalovirus-associated TCR beta chains were confirmed in vitro to be specific for cytomegalovirus antigens. Because counts were too low, some 16 rarely observed V segments, including chromosome 9 orphons, were excluded from the earlier analysis of 587 of the donors. In a later analysis, the rate of TCR association differed among HLA loci, with DRB1 alleles having the most associated TCRs and HLA-C alleles having the fewest. Immune exposure information for the cohort was limited to CMV serostatus. A later analysis reported that several top co-occurrence clusters appeared linked to parvovirus B19, influenza, CMV and Epstein-Barr virus. Some IMGT-functional V segments, including TRBV6-2 and TRBV6-3, could not be distinguished by the 87-base-pair reads and were therefore excluded. Linkage disequilibrium might explain the correlated functional status among segregating V segments, but an unknown experimental factor could not be excluded. The presence/absence analyses assumed that sequencing depth was roughly uniform across donors, and that assumption may not be true. In a later analysis, around 15,000 TCR beta sequences were associated with specific HLA alleles at a false discovery rate of 0.05. The sequencing pipeline was judged likely to have produced a cluster of highly shared sequence variants as a technical artifact. Broadly in line with IMGT annotations, most TCR beta V segments showed up in productive rearrangements about 87% or about 30% of the time in an earlier analysis of several hundred of the donors. Because HLA typing was missing for some donors at each locus, association tests included only the typed subset. In a later genetic analysis, a missense DCLRE1C variant was associated with V-gene and J-gene trimming of TCR beta chains, and the association was replicated in an independent cohort. A later genetic analysis reported fewer N-insertions in productive TCRs among donors in an Asian-associated ancestry cluster than the roughly 670-donor mean. In both the original and validation cohorts, the classifier was reported to diagnose cytomegalovirus status with high specificity and sensitivity. Most TCR sequences were seen in very few donors, while some public TCRs were found in many individuals.

The receptor comes from a man in his forties or fifties in good health and CMV-seronegative. This receptor chain uses TRBV4-2 and TRBJ2-7; tentative D gene TRBD1, with 5 bases matching. Material for sequencing was PBMCs. The DNA is TGTGCCAGCAGCCGTGGGGCGGACTACGAGCAGTACTTC. Its amino acids are CASSRGADYEQYF.